The present T cell receptor (beta chain) was sequenced within a study of cytomegalovirus exposure and HLA in healthy donors. Per germline, CDR1 SGHAT and CDR2 FQNNGV. This CDR3 region has 17 residues. V lost 4 bases, J lost 2 bases, and 20 bases lay in between. The donors were part of the roughly 110-subject validation cohort, which stood apart from the roughly 670-subject first cohort. TCRdb's table, derived via immunoSEQ multiplex PCR, lists solely in-frame clones and lacks some. The top ten hold 2% of the sample, which has 200,000 to 250,000 clones, around 90% seen once. The V call is TRBV11-2, the J call TRBJ1-2; weak D call: TRBD1 (5 bases). This receptor was taken from a woman aged 18-29 years in good health and CMV-seropositive. Sequences were obtained from PBMCs. CDR3 region: CASSSIKGRVGNYGYTF. CDR3 nucleotide sequence: TGTGCCAGCAGCTCGATAAAGGGCAGGGTGGGAAACTATGGCTACACCTTC.